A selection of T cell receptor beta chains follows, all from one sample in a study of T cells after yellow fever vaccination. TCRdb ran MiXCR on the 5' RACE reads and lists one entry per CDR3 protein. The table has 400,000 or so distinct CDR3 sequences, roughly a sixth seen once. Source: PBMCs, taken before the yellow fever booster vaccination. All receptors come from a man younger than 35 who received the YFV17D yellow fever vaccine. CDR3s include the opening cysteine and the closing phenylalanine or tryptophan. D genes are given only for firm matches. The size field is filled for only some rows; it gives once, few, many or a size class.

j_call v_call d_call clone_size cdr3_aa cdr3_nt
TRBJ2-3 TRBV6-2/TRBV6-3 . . CASSALYGDTQYF TGTGCCAGCAGTGCCCTCTATGGAGATACGCAGTATTTT
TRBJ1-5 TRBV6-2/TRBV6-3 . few CASSYQYSNQPQHF TGTGCCAGCAGTTACCAGTATAGCAATCAGCCCCAGCATTTT
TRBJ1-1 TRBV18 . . CASSPAPATEAFF TGTGCCAGCTCACCCGCTCCGGCCACTGAAGCTTTCTTT
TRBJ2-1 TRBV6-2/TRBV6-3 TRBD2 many CASSRRGGLHNEQFF TGTGCCAGCAGCCGCCGGGGGGGCCTTCACAATGAGCAGTTCTTC
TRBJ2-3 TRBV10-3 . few CAISESVGSDTQYF TGTGCCATCAGTGAGTCGGTGGGTTCAGATACGCAGTATTTT
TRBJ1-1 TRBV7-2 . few CASSLSRVGDTEAFF TGTGCCAGCAGCTTAAGCAGGGTTGGGGACACTGAAGCTTTCTTT
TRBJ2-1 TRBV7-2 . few CASSSALGGIPYNEQFF TGTGCCAGCAGCTCCGCGTTGGGCGGAATCCCCTACAATGAGCAGTTCTTC
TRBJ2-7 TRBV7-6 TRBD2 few CASSTGPRGGTYEQYF TGTGCCAGCAGCACCGGCCCCCGGGGGGGAACCTACGAGCAGTACTTC
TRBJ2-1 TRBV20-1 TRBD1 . CSARAYSQGDGRTGYNEQFF TGCAGTGCTAGAGCGTACTCACAGGGGGACGGAAGAACTGGCTACAATGAGCAGTTCTTC
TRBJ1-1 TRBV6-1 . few CASSGQALTEAFF TGTGCCAGCAGTGGGCAGGCGCTCACTGAAGCTTTCTTT
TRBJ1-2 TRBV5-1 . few CASSRGRTYGYTF TGCGCCAGCAGCCGGGGACGTACGTATGGCTACACCTTC
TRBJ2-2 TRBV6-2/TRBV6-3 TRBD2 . CASKRLAGDSNTGELFF TGTGCCAGCAAGCGACTAGCGGGGGACTCGAACACCGGGGAGCTGTTTTTT
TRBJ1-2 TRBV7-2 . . CASSSFMGDGYTF TGTGCCAGCAGCTCCTTTATGGGGGATGGCTACACCTTC
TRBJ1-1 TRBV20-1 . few CSAGARGAEAFF TGCAGTGCTGGAGCACGCGGCGCTGAAGCTTTCTTT
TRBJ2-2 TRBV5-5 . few CASSWGTGADTGELFF TGTGCCAGCAGCTGGGGGACCGGAGCGGACACCGGGGAGCTGTTTTTT
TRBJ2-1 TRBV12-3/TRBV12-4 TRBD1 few CASSPGQGAYNEQFF TGTGCCAGCAGCCCAGGACAGGGGGCCTACAATGAGCAGTTCTTC
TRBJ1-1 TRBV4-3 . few CASSQGRVPDTEAFF TGCGCCAGCAGCCAAGGGCGGGTCCCCGACACTGAAGCTTTCTTT
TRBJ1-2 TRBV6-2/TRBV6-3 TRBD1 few CASTPGRPGGKGYTF TGTGCCAGCACCCCAGGCCGGCCAGGGGGGAAAGGCTACACCTTC
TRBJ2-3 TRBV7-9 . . CASSLPILRVDTQYF TGTGCCAGCAGCTTACCCATTCTAAGGGTGGATACGCAGTATTTT
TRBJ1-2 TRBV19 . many CASSPGLGYGYTF TGTGCCAGTAGTCCGGGACTGGGCTATGGCTACACCTTC
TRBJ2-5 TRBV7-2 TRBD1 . CASSLNMGQPQETQYF TGTGCCAGCAGCTTAAACATGGGACAGCCCCAAGAGACCCAGTACTTC
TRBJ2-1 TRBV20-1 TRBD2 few CSATSSAGANNEQFF TGCAGTGCTACTTCTAGCGCGGGAGCGAACAATGAGCAGTTCTTC
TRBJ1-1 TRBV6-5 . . CASSYQKNTEAFF TGTGCCAGCAGTTACCAAAAAAACACTGAAGCTTTCTTT
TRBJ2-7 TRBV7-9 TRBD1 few CASSATGGARDF TGTGCCAGCAGCGCAACAGGGGGCGCACGGGACTTC
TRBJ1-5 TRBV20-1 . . CSARDGGRVYSNQPQHF TGCAGTGCTAGAGATGGCGGGAGGGTCTATAGCAATCAGCCCCAGCATTTT
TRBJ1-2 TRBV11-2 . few CASSFGGNGYTF TGTGCCAGCAGCTTCGGGGGGAATGGCTACACCTTC
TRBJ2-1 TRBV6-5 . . CASSPRAGREQFF TGTGCCAGCAGCCCCCGGGCAGGGAGGGAGCAGTTCTTC
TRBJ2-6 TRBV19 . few CASSNSGGANVLTF TGTGCCAGTAGTAACTCGGGCGGGGCCAACGTCCTGACTTTC
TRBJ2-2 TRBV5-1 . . CASSPGGGAANTGELFF TGCGCCAGCAGCCCGGGTGGAGGGGCCGCGAACACCGGGGAGCTGTTTTTT
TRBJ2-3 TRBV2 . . CASSEALTPTDTQYF TGTGCCAGCAGTGAAGCCCTGACTCCGACAGATACGCAGTATTTT
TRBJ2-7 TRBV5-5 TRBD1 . CASSLLQGASEQYF TGTGCCAGCAGCTTACTACAGGGGGCGAGTGAGCAGTACTTC
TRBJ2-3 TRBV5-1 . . CASSLKVTGRLSGDDTDTQYF TGCGCCAGCAGCTTGAAAGTAACAGGGAGATTGAGCGGGGACGACACAGATACGCAGTATTTT
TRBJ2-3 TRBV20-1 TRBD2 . CSASTLAGGPRNTQYF TGCAGTGCTTCTACCTTAGCGGGGGGCCCACGAAATACGCAGTATTTT
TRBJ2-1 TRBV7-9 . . CASRSKDEQFF TGTGCCAGCAGGAGTAAGGATGAGCAGTTCTTC
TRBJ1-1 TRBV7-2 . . CASSLPVNAEAFF TGTGCCAGCAGCCTACCGGTCAACGCTGAAGCTTTCTTT
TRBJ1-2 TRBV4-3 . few CASSHGGGDGYTF TGCGCCAGCAGCCACGGTGGGGGAGATGGCTACACCTTC
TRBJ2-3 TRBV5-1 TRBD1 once CASSLYSGQGVPDTQYF TGCGCCAGCAGCTTGTACAGTGGTCAGGGGGTCCCAGATACGCAGTATTTT
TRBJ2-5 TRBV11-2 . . CASSLSYSETQYF TGTGCCAGCAGCTTAAGCTATTCGGAGACCCAGTACTTC
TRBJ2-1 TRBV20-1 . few CSASAPGLYNHNEQFF TGCAGTGCTAGCGCGCCGGGACTCTACAATCACAATGAGCAGTTCTTC
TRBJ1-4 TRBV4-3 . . CASSQGTGRKLFF TGCGCCAGCAGCCAGGGTACAGGGAGAAAACTGTTTTTT